This record looks at one TCR beta chain sequence and its context. No antigen is known for it. No qualities accompany the bases; no much larger clone lies one base away. Libraries were made using the immunoSEQ multiplex PCR assay. A mixture of 60 forward primers for TCR Vbeta segments and 13 reverse primers for TCR Jbeta segments was used in the multiplex PCR. The CDR3 region of rearranged TCR beta genes was amplified from genomic DNA with a multiplex PCR assay. The amplified TCR beta libraries were sequenced on the Illumina HiSeq System as 87-base-pair reads. As for how the authors treated the data: A later analysis tallied around 80 million unique TCR beta chains across the 700 or so repertoires, and about 12 million of those chains were shared by two or more donors. Raw reads were error-corrected and collapsed into unique sequences with a nearest-neighbor algorithm that merged closely related sequences to remove PCR and sequencing errors. V, D and J gene segments were assigned by aligning CDR3 sequences to IMGT reference sequences. For a sequence to be retained, at least a six-nucleotide match to both a V gene segment and a J gene segment was required. Rearrangements were classified as productive when the CDR3 lacked stop codons and remained in frame with V and J, and all other rearrangements were classified as non-productive. Following IMGT convention, CDR3 was defined as the stretch from the second conserved V-encoded cysteine to the conserved J-encoded phenylalanine. The earlier analysis of 587 of the donors excluded any sequence lacking an unambiguous match to a single V gene segment. In an earlier analysis of a few hundred of the donors, V segments were called functional above 56.7% productive rearrangements and were called segregating when the between-donor standard deviation exceeded 5%. A statistical classification framework was built to diagnose cytomegalovirus status from the catalog of TCR beta chain sequences. A later analysis assigned V and J genes by comparing TCR nucleotide sequences with IMGT/GENE-DB human TR gene sequences. Using the TCRdist pipeline, a later analysis assigned CDR3 sequences along with most-parsimonious VDJ recombination scenarios. In a later analysis, each TCR beta chain was defined by its CDR3 amino acid sequence together with its V-gene family, and reads lacking a unique V-gene family were excluded. To address suspected cross-contamination and a sequencing artifact, a later analysis removed 592 highly shared, low-generation-probability nucleotide sequences. In a later analysis, a clonal expansion index was calculated for each public chain from normalized within-repertoire ranks of inferred template counts. Generation probabilities in a later analysis came from a VDJ recombination model fitted to out-of-frame rearrangements, and those results were checked against IGoR. In a later analysis, hypergeometric tests were used to score TCR-TCR, TCR-HLA and TCR-CMV co-occurrence, with a repertoire-size bias correction applied to TCR pairs. False discovery rates were estimated in a later analysis by permuting HLA or CMV assignments 20 times. A later analysis grouped co-occurring TCRs with DBSCAN, adding TCRdist sequence similarity when clustering within HLA-allele-positive subsets. For co-occurrence clustering, repertoires with fewer than 30,000 or more than 120,000 public chains were excluded, along with five repertoires with anomalous nucleotide sharing. The table comes from immuneACCESS by way of TCRdb, which keeps in-frame sequences with V and J called. Part of the clones is missing from these tables; in studies checked, under half for an unresolved V gene and the rest for unknown reasons. That table is the source of V, J and clone size, and D and trimming were worked out from the DNA. Present in this sample are 200,000 or so clones, roughly four fifths of which were seen just once. In total, the top ten clones hold approximately 6.5% of the sample.

V and J are truncated by 4 bases and 6 bases respectively, leaving an intervening sequence of 16 bases. The germline V gene supplies CDR1 SQVTM and CDR2 ANQGSEA. The CDR3, from cysteine to phenylalanine, totals 14 residues. CDR3 DNA only is kept here, 42 bases in frame from base 1. The data stem from a study of cytomegalovirus exposure and HLA in healthy donors (TCRdb year 2017). About the study as a whole: An earlier analysis of approximately 640 of the donors reported more than 250 Gb of sequence data and around 120 million unique TCR beta sequences from about 179 million T cells. All discovery cohort repertoires had been generated on a single sequencing platform. A separate validation cohort of some 130 different subjects was used in addition to the roughly 670-subject first cohort. About 5 DR-DQ haplotypes were handled as single units for association and clustering, since linkage in the cohort was strong. Of the approximately 400 genotyped donors, over 70% fell in the genetic ancestry cluster associated with self-reported Caucasian donors. Across around 400 genotyped donors of the cohort, an average of about 220,000 unique TCR beta nucleotide sequences per donor were sequenced, and around 20% of those sequences were non-productive. To decide whether each TCR beta V gene segment behaved as functional or pseudogenic, an earlier analysis of some 600 of the donors relied on high-throughput TCR beta sequencing. HLA typing covered class I and class II loci at four-digit resolution. The study aimed to test whether signatures of past pathogen exposure could be identified by cataloging public T cell receptors. In a later genetic analysis, genome-wide SNP genotypes for about 65% of the roughly 670 donors were used, and that subset was treated as a discovery cohort. Typing coverage varied by locus: roughly 629-640 donors for A, B, C, DRB1 and DQB1; 522 for DQA1; approximately 610 for DPA1; approximately 490 for DPB1. Using immunosequencing, the study profiled T cell repertoires from some 670 subjects and related those repertoires to cytomegalovirus serostatus. Approximately 310 gigabases of sequencing data and tens of millions of unique TCR sequences were included in an early release covering 550 to 800 HLA-typed donors. Donor age, sex, ethnicity and CMV serostatus were collected together with the repertoire data. The later analysis used no new phenotypic data to find candidate immune exposures, relying instead on TCR beta sequences and their occurrence across donors. High-throughput TCR immunosequencing, statistical association of individual TCRs with disease status, and machine learning were combined to predict cytomegalovirus infection status. A later analysis re-analyzed previously published TCR beta repertoires from hundreds of donors and added high-resolution HLA genotyping to study TCR occurrence patterns. Findings and caveats that apply to the study as a whole: It was suggested by the authors that the approach could potentially be generalized to other disease states and immunological phenotypes. The classifier was reported to diagnose cytomegalovirus status with high specificity and sensitivity in both the original and validation cohorts. In an earlier analysis of some 500 of the donors, most TCR beta V segments appeared in productive rearrangements about 90% or about 30% of the time, broadly matching IMGT annotations. Most TCR sequences were observed very rarely across donors, whereas some public TCRs were present in many individuals. Most CMV-associated TCR beta chains appeared to be HLA-restricted in a later analysis, and the HLA associations seemed to be driven largely by CMV exposure. In a later genetic analysis, fewer N-insertions in productive TCRs were reported among donors in an Asian-associated ancestry cluster than the approximately 710-donor mean. Because the 87-base-pair reads could not distinguish some IMGT-functional V segments, including TRBV6-2 and TRBV6-3, those segments were excluded. The sequencing pipeline was judged likely to have produced a cluster of highly shared sequence variants as a technical artifact. A few of the identified cytomegalovirus-associated TCR beta chains were confirmed in vitro to be specific for cytomegalovirus antigens. Several of the top co-occurrence clusters appeared to be linked to parvovirus B19, influenza, CMV and Epstein-Barr virus, according to a later analysis. A later analysis associated 15,000 to 20,000 TCR beta sequences with specific HLA alleles at a false discovery rate of 0.05. Only TCR beta chains were sequenced in this cohort, and the absence of alpha or paired-chain data limited detectable features. Roughly uniform sequencing depth across donors was assumed in presence/absence analyses, although this assumption may not hold. Immune exposure information for the cohort was limited to CMV serostatus. In a later analysis, HLA-associated TCR beta chains showed more clonal expansion and lower generation probabilities than non-associated chains that were equally common. Because HLA typing was missing for some donors at each locus, association tests included only the typed subset. Because counts were too low, some 17 rarely observed V segments, including chromosome 9 orphons, were left out of the earlier analysis of about 500 of the donors. An association between a missense DCLRE1C variant and V-gene and J-gene trimming of TCR beta chains was found in a later genetic analysis and replicated in an independent cohort. A later analysis found that TCR association rates varied across HLA loci, with DRB1 alleles showing the most associated TCRs and HLA-C alleles the fewest. Correlated functional status among segregating V segments might reflect linkage disequilibrium, but an unknown experimental factor could not be ruled out. When HLA alleles, especially DR and DQ, strongly co-occurred, attributing TCR associations to individual alleles was difficult. The study gave a list of 150 to 200 TCR beta chains associated with cytomegalovirus. A further reported finding was that TCR beta sequences accurately predicted the HLA-A and HLA-B alleles for most subjects in the first cohort.

The cohort comprised some 680 healthy bone marrow donors. At the time of sampling, all cohort members were nominally healthy, though unrecorded immune exposures were likely present. The donor was CMV seropositive and was included in the group of 250 to 300 seropositive cohort members. Each donor provided a peripheral blood sample, and peripheral blood mononuclear cells were used for TCR beta sequencing. Genomic DNA extraction from the blood cell samples was performed with the Qiagen DNeasy Blood Extraction Kit. The V gene is TRBV29-1 and the J gene is TRBJ2-1; a tentative D match to TRBD2 spans 5 bases. This sequence originates from a woman aged 50 to 60 in good health and CMV-seropositive. Sequencing was performed on PBMCs. This receptor carries the CDR3 CSVGREAAGNEQFF. The DNA sequence is given as TGCAGCGTTGGGAGAGAGGCGGCGGGCAATGAGCAGTTCTTC.